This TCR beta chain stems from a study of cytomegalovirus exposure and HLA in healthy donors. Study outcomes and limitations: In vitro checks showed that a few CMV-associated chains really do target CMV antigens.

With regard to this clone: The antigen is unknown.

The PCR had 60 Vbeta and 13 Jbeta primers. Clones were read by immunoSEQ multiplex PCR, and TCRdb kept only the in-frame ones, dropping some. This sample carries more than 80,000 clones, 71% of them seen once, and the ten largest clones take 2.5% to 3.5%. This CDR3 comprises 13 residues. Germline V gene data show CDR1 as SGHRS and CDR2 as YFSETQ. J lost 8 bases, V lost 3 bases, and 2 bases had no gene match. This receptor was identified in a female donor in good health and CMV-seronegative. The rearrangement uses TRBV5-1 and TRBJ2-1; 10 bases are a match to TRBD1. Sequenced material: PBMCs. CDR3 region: CASSWTGGDEQFF. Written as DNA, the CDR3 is TGCGCCAGCAGCTGGACAGGGGGGGATGAGCAGTTCTTC.